The 32 T cell receptor beta chains listed next were all sequenced from one sample in a study of chemoradiotherapy in HPV16-positive cancers. Assay: immunoSEQ multiplex PCR; the TCRdb copy retains only in-frame clones and omits some. The table lists under 15,000 clones, over 75% of them singletons, with approximately 1% in the top ten. Sampling took place from a patient who underwent chemoradiotherapy. These receptors all come from a human donor with HPV-associated anogenital cancer.

The chain carries TRBV7-3 and TRBJ2-2; D remains ambiguous. Germline V lookup: CDR1 SGHTA, CDR2 FQGTGA. Trimming removed 2 bases at V and 5 bases at J, with 3 bases between. The CDR3 length is 12 residues. The CDR3 coding sequence is TGTGCCAGCAGCTTACCGACCGGGGAGCTGTTTTTT. Translation: CASSLPTGELFF.

This clone appeared a few times. The rearrangement uses TRBV7-9 and TRBJ1-2; D remains unclear. Germline loops: CDR1 SEHNR, CDR2 FQNEAQ (reference sequence). V lost 2 bases, J lost 5 bases, and 6 bases lay in between. This CDR3 contains 12 residues. The CDR3 reads CASSLSLYGYTF. CDR3 coding DNA: TGTGCCAGCAGCTTAAGCTTGTATGGCTACACCTTC.

The CDR3 here is CASNGAATIYF. The CDR3 coding sequence is TGTGCCAGCAACGGGGCAGCCACCATATATTTT. The gene calls are TRBV2 and TRBJ1-3, with a weak D call TRBD1 (5 bases). Germline V gene lookup returns CDR1 SNHLY and CDR2 FYNNEI. The CDR3 covers 11 residues. Trimming took off 7 bases at V and 9 bases at J, with 10 bases between the two ends.

This clone has only a few counts. The V and J genes are TRBV27 and TRBJ1-4, with D perhaps matching TRBD1 (5 bases). The V gene's germline CDR1 is MNHEY and CDR2 SMNVEV (reference sequence). Deletions cut 6 bases from V and 8 bases from J, with 19 bases between. This CDR3 comprises 15 residues. The CDR3 reads CASRTSGTFREKLFF. The CDR3, as DNA: TGTGCCAGCAGAACCTCAGGGACGTTTCGCGAAAAACTGTTTTTT.

The J gene is TRBJ2-7, the V gene TRBV5-1; D perhaps matches TRBD1 (7 bases). V was trimmed by 5 bases and J by 1 base, leaving 19 bases between them. CDR1 and CDR2 (germline): SGHRS, YFSETQ. This CDR3 region has 16 residues. In DNA form, the CDR3 reads TGCGCCAGCAGATCCGGGGGACAGCCTTTTTCCTACGAGCAGTACTTC. As protein: CASRSGGQPFSYEQYF.

The gene calls are TRBV19 and TRBJ2-3, with a possible D match to TRBD1 (6 bases). Germline V gene data show CDR1 as LNHDA and CDR2 as SQIVND (reference sequence). Trimming pared 6 bases from V and 6 bases from J, leaving 22 bases between. The CDR3 length is 16 residues. The CDR3 sequence is CASSREGESVWDTQYF. DNA of the CDR3: TGTGCCAGTAGCCGTGAGGGGGAGTCTGTATGGGATACGCAGTATTTT.

This clone has a handful of counts. CDR3 nucleotides: TGTGCCAGCTCACCTTATGGGGACAGCGCAACTAATGAAAAACTGTTTTTT. It encodes CASSPYGDSATNEKLFF. The chain links TRBV18 to TRBJ1-4; 7 bases line up with TRBD1. The CDR3 is made up of 17 amino acids. The V and J ends lost 3 bases and 0 bases, in that order; junction bases with no gene match: 7. Germline loops: CDR1 KGHSH, CDR2 LQKENI. Drawing the rest from reference TRBV18 and TRBJ1-4, the complete variable domain is NAGVMQNPRHLVRRRGQEARLRCSPMKGHSHVYWYRQLPEEGLKFMVYLQKENIIDESGMPKERFSAEFPKEGPSILRIQQVVRGDSAAYFCASSPYGDSATNEKLFFGSGTQLSVL.

The CDR3 reads CASSYGQGWTDTQYF. In DNA, the CDR3 is TGTGCCAGCAGTTACGGGCAAGGGTGGACAGATACGCAGTATTTT. The chain couples TRBV6-6 to TRBJ2-3; D uncertain. Trimming shortened V by 2 bases and J by 3 bases, and 12 bases separated the two germline ends. This CDR3 has 15 residues. Germline V gene lookup returns CDR1 MNHNY and CDR2 SVGAGI (reference sequence).

The genes are TRBV2 and TRBJ1-1; D call uncertain. Germline V gene data show CDR1 as SNHLY and CDR2 as FYNNEI. CDR3 size: 11 residues. Deletions cut 7 bases from V and 1 base from J, with 4 bases between. The CDR3 DNA sequence: TGTGCCAGCAAGGGGAACACTGAAGCTTTCTTT. It encodes CASKGNTEAFF.

The V and J genes are TRBV6-5 and TRBJ2-7, with 10 bases matching TRBD1. CDR1 is MNHEY, CDR2 SVGAGI, per germline. The CDR3 contains 16 residues. V dropped 0 bases and J dropped 3; count of bases not matched to a gene: 5. The DNA for the CDR3 is TGTGCCAGCAGTTACTCAGGGACAGGGGATTACTACGAGCAGTACTTC. Its protein is CASSYSGTGDYYEQYF.

V gene TRBV30 combines with J gene TRBJ2-1; D is ambiguous. V was shortened by 1 base and J by 2 bases, with 9 bases between the two germline ends. The CDR3 covers 14 residues. The germline CDR1 and CDR2 sequences are GTSNPN and SVGIG (reference sequence). CDR3 sequence: CAWSDWGPYNEQFF. CDR3 bases: TGTGCCTGGAGTGATTGGGGTCCCTACAATGAGCAGTTCTTC.

This clone was found a few times. J is TRBJ2-3 and V is TRBV19; 8 bases match TRBD2. Germline V CDR1 and CDR2: LNHDA, SQIVND (reference sequence). This CDR3 has 16 amino acids. The trim removed 5 bases at V and 6 bases at J, leaving 13 bases unmatched. CDR3 sequence (DNA): TGTGCCAGTAGTTACCCCGTGGGAGCGGGGGAGGATACGCAGTATTTT. Its translation is CASSYPVGAGEDTQYF. The full variable domain, completed using reference TRBV19 and TRBJ2-3, is DGGITQSPKYLFRKEGQNVTLSCEQNLNHDAMYWYRQDPGQGLRLIYYSQIVNDFQKGDIAEGYSVSREKKESFPLTVTSAQKNPTAFYLCASSYPVGAGEDTQYFGPGTRLTVL.

The V and J genes are TRBV30 and TRBJ1-3; the D gene is possibly TRBD1 (5 bases). V lost 3 bases and J lost 0, with 9 bases in between. CDR1 is GTSNPN and CDR2 is SVGIG in the germline V gene (reference sequence). This CDR3 region has 14 residues. CDR3 coding DNA: TGTGCCTGGAGCCAAGGGACCTCTGGAAACACCATATATTTT. Its protein is CAWSQGTSGNTIYF.

The CDR3 DNA follows: TGCGCCAGCAGCCCCGTTATATTGGGACAGGGGTCGAGGGAGCAGTACTTC. Protein product: CASSPVILGQGSREQYF. The chain employs TRBV4-3 and TRBJ2-7; TRBD1 aligns across 10 bases. CDR3 size: 17 residues. After removal of 4 bases from V and 7 bases from J, the junction contained 16 bases not matched to a gene. Germline assignment: CDR1 LGHNA and CDR2 YSLEER.

The chain joins TRBV9 to TRBJ2-1, with a weak D call TRBD1 (6 bases). This CDR3 is built from 15 residues. Trimming stripped 4 bases from V and 0 bases from J, with 11 bases between. Germline V gene data show CDR1 as SGDLS and CDR2 as YYNGEE. The CDR3 bases are TGTGCCAGCAGCAGAGACAGGCCCTCCTACAATGAGCAGTTCTTC. Amino acid sequence: CASSRDRPSYNEQFF.

This clone came up once. CDR3 nucleotides: TGTGCCTGGAGTGCCGACTCTGGAAACACCATATATTTT. Protein sequence: CAWSADSGNTIYF. The chain joins TRBV30 to TRBJ1-3, with D uncertain. The CDR3 sequence is 13 residues long. Germline V lookup: CDR1 GTSNPN, CDR2 SVGIG (reference sequence). V lost 1 base and J lost 0, with 4 bases in between.

The chain links TRBV12-5 to TRBJ1-5; no firm D call. Germline V CDR1 and CDR2: LGHNT, FRNRAP. CDR3 length: 13 residues. V lost 5 bases and J lost 3, with 8 bases in between. The CDR3 DNA sequence: TGTGCTAGTGGTCCTGGGGACAATCAGCCCCAGCATTTT. Protein: CASGPGDNQPQHF.

This chain links TRBV7-2 with TRBJ1-1; no clear D. This CDR3 comprises 13 residues. Trimming stripped 5 bases from V and 0 bases from J, with 7 bases between. CDR1 SGHTA and CDR2 FQGNSA come from the germline V gene. The CDR3 DNA reads TGTGCCAGCAGCCCCCAGTTGAACACTGAAGCTTTCTTT. Its protein product is CASSPQLNTEAFF.

This rearrangement joins TRBV27 to TRBJ2-1; possible D gene TRBD1, 5 bases. Germline CDR1 is MNHEY and CDR2 is SMNVEV (reference sequence). The CDR3 consists of 16 residues. Trimming left V 5 bases short and J 0 bases short, with 14 bases between. CDR3 in amino acids: CASSRTTGSSYNEQFF. The CDR3 DNA reads as TGTGCCAGCAGTAGAACAACAGGTAGCTCCTACAATGAGCAGTTCTTC.

This chain links TRBV5-6 with TRBJ2-1; D possibly corresponds to TRBD2 (6 bases). Trimming took off 1 base at V and 7 bases at J, with 12 bases between the two ends. Germline V lookup: CDR1 SGHDT, CDR2 YYEEEE. The CDR3 is 14 residues long. In DNA, the CDR3 is TGTGCCAGCAGCTTGTATGGAGGGTGGAATGAGCAGTTCTTC. Residues: CASSLYGGWNEQFF.

The chain joins TRBV29-1 to TRBJ1-3, with D maybe TRBD1 (6 bases). The CDR3 runs to 13 residues. Germline V gene data show CDR1 as SQVTM and CDR2 as ANQGSEA. V was cut by 4 bases and J by 3 bases, with 10 bases left in between. CDR3 residues: CSVGQASGNTIYF. CDR3 sequence (DNA): TGCAGCGTTGGACAGGCCAGTGGAAACACCATATATTTT.

This sequence joins TRBV4-1 and TRBJ1-1; D uncertain. The V end was cut by 2 bases, the J end by 5 bases, with 12 bases between. The CDR3 is made up of 14 amino acids. The germline V gene encodes CDR1 MGHRA and CDR2 YSYEKL. The CDR3 DNA is TGCGCCAGCAGCCAACGGGGATTGAGTACTGAAGCTTTCTTT. Amino acids: CASSQRGLSTEAFF.

The chain combines TRBV7-3 with TRBJ2-1, with 9 bases fitting TRBD2. CDR3 size: 16 residues. The V gene's germline CDR1 is SGHTA and CDR2 FQGTGA. The V gene end was trimmed by 2 bases and the J gene end by 4 bases; junction bases not matched to a gene: 6. CDR3 amino acids: CASSLGASGTYNEQFF. CDR3 coding DNA: TGTGCCAGCAGCTTAGGGGCTAGCGGGACGTACAATGAGCAGTTCTTC.

The chain joins TRBV14 to TRBJ2-2, with 8 nucleotides matching TRBD2. Germline CDR1 is SGHDN and CDR2 is FVKESK. Trimming cost V 5 bases and J 8 bases; bases outside gene matches: 13. The CDR3 is 16 amino acids. CDR3: CASSSPTSAGKGELFF. CDR3 in DNA: TGTGCCAGCAGCTCCCCGACTAGCGCGGGGAAAGGGGAGCTGTTTTTT.

This clone was picked up one time. The chain combines TRBV28 with TRBJ2-3; TRBD2 agrees at 7 bases. V trimming: 3 bases; J trimming: 4 bases; junction bases outside the gene matches: 13. This CDR3 region has 17 residues. Germline V gene data show CDR1 as MDHEN and CDR2 as SYDVKM. The CDR3 region has the DNA TGTGCCAGCAGTTTGGGGGGGGAAGGCGAGTACGCAGATACGCAGTATTTT. Translating it yields CASSLGGEGEYADTQYF.

Here the CDR3 reads CASSQGINTGELFF. The CDR3, as DNA: TGTGCCAGCAGTCAGGGGATCAACACCGGGGAGCTGTTTTTT. V gene TRBV6-4 combines with J gene TRBJ2-2, with D maybe TRBD1 (6 bases). This CDR3 region has 14 residues. CDR1 and CDR2 (germline): MRHNA, SNTAGT. Trimming left V 5 bases short and J 2 bases short, with 9 bases between.

This sequence joins TRBV5-1 and TRBJ1-4, with D tentatively TRBD1 (6 bases). The CDR3 spans 13 residues. Germline-derived CDR1 and CDR2 are SGHRS and YFSETQ. Trimming took off 4 bases at V and 4 bases at J, with 8 bases between the two ends. The CDR3 sequence: CASSGDINEKLFF. CDR3 bases: TGCGCCAGCAGCGGGGACATTAATGAAAAACTGTTTTTT.

This rearrangement joins TRBV30 to TRBJ1-1; 9 nucleotides agree with TRBD1. This CDR3 region has 13 residues. Germline CDR1 and CDR2: GTSNPN and SVGIG (reference sequence). The V and J ends lost 2 bases and 7 bases, in that order; junction bases with no gene match: 5. CDR3 bases: TGTGCCTGGAGTACCGGACAGGGGCGTGAAGCTTTCTTT. It is translated as CAWSTGQGREAFF.

The chain links TRBV9 to TRBJ2-7; D gene uncertain. The germline V gene encodes CDR1 SGDLS and CDR2 YYNGEE. The CDR3 totals 12 residues. V lost 3 bases to trimming and J lost 3 bases, with 7 bases between them. DNA of the CDR3: TGTGCCAGCAGCGGCCGAGGCTACGAGCAGTACTTC. Residues: CASSGRGYEQYF.

This rearrangement joins TRBV15 to TRBJ1-4; D is undetermined. The germline CDR1 and CDR2 sequences are LNHNV and YYDKDF (reference sequence). The CDR3 loop spans 14 amino acids. V was shortened by 1 base and J by 4 bases, with 7 bases between the two germline ends. CDR3 coding DNA: TGTGCCACCAGCAGAGTTGGGGATAATGAAAAACTGTTTTTT. This sequence encodes CATSRVGDNEKLFF.

This chain joins TRBV28 and TRBJ1-3, with D tentatively TRBD1 (6 bases). The CDR3 contains 17 residues. Between the trimmed V and J ends, which lost 6 bases and 0 bases, there was a span of 18 bases. Germline CDR1 and CDR2: MDHEN and SYDVKM. The CDR3 reads CASSTLGQTFSGNTIYF. CDR3 sequence (DNA): TGTGCCAGCAGCACGTTGGGACAAACCTTCTCTGGAAACACCATATATTTT. The full variable domain, rest sourced from reference TRBV28 and TRBJ1-3, is DVKVTQSSRYLVKRTGEKVFLECVQDMDHENMFWYRQDPGLGLRLIYFSYDVKMKEKGDIPEGYSVSREKKERFSLILESASTNQTSMYLCASSTLGQTFSGNTIYFGEGSWLTVV.

This clone was observed a handful of times. V is TRBV19 and J is TRBJ1-2; tentatively, D is TRBD1 (5 bases). Germline V gene data show CDR1 as LNHDA and CDR2 as SQIVND (reference sequence). V dropped 5 bases and J dropped 4 bases, with 14 bases sitting between them. The CDR3 loop spans 14 amino acids. The CDR3 DNA follows: TGTGCCAGTAGTCCGCAGGCGGGACTCTATGGCTACACCTTC. This gives the protein CASSPQAGLYGYTF.